The clone carrying this T cell receptor (beta chain) was found many times. The source of the sample is a study of spatial heterogeneity in lung cancer. TCRdb re-called the 5' RACE reads through MiXCR, storing one row per CDR3 protein. Altogether 50,000 or so distinct CDR3 sequences are present, 6% to 9.5% being singletons, with the ten largest covering around 13%. Time point indicated: sample taken at primary tumor resection. The study sequenced unsorted whole RNA from tumor, nontumor lung or frozen PBMC. Samples were obtained from roughly 65 donors, all untreated early-stage non-small cell lung cancer patients. The TCR was taken from a female donor with early-stage non-small cell lung cancer. The starting material was PBMCs, obtained at surgery.

CDR3 DNA sequence: TGTGCCAGCAGCACCCGGGACACCGTAAAGTCTAACTATGGCTACACCTTC. It is translated as CASSTRDTVKSNYGYTF. V gene TRBV9 combines with J gene TRBJ1-2, with D possibly being TRBD1 (6 bases). Trimming removed 4 bases from V and 0 bases from J, with 19 bases in between. Per the germline V gene, CDR1 is SGDLS and CDR2 is YYNGEE. CDR3 length: 17 residues.